One sample yielded the 3 T cell receptor beta chains listed below, sequenced in a study of molecular identifiers for immune sequencing clone quantification. TCRdb reprocessed the PCR reads with MiXCR, giving one entry per CDR3 protein. The data hold some 100,000 distinct CDR3 sequences, with roughly 20% observed a single time. The sequenced material came from naive CD8+ T cells from blood, with Jurkat cell RNA spiked in. Subset indicated: FACS-sorted CD8+CD4-CCR7+CD45RA+ naive T cells. The receptors were gathered from a human donor in good health. Some libraries in this study had Jurkat cell RNA spiked in.

J is TRBJ2-7 and V is TRBV5-1, with 8 bases lining up with TRBD2. CDR1 and CDR2 (germline): SGHRS, YFSETQ. Trimming cost V 1 base and J 5 bases; bases outside gene matches: 5. CDR3 length equals 14 residues. CDR3 loop: CASSLTSGYNEQYF. DNA for the CDR3: TGCGCCAGCAGCTTGACTAGCGGATATAACGAGCAGTACTTC. Drawing the rest from reference TRBV5-1 and TRBJ2-7, the complete variable domain is KAGVTQTPRYLIKTRGQQVTLSCSPISGHRSVSWYQQTPGQGLQFLFEYFSETQRNKGNFPGRFSGRQFSNSRSEMNVSTLELGDSALYLCASSLTSGYNEQYFGPGTRLTVT.

This clonotype was detected many times. The genes are TRBV4-1 and TRBJ1-1, with a tentative D call TRBD1 (5 bases). From germline, CDR1 is MGHRA and CDR2 YSYEKL. V was trimmed by 6 bases and J by 7 bases, leaving 12 bases between them. CDR3 size: 12 residues. The CDR3: CASRDNSFEAFF. Written as DNA, the CDR3 is TGCGCCAGCAGGGACAACAGTTTTGAAGCTTTCTTT.

The V and J genes are TRBV9 and TRBJ2-5; D unclear. Germline CDR1 is SGDLS and CDR2 is YYNGEE. This CDR3 comprises 15 residues. V lost 0 bases, J lost 5 bases, and 14 bases lay in between. The CDR3 coding sequence is TGTGCCAGCAGCGTAGCTTGGGCCCAGGAGGAGACCCAGTACTTC. Residues: CASSVAWAQEETQYF. Combining the CDR3 with reference TRBV9 and TRBJ2-5 gives the whole variable domain DSGVTQTPKHLITATGQRVTLRCSPRSGDLSVYWYQQSLDQGLQFLIQYYNGEERAKGNILERFSAQQFPDLHSELNLSSLELGDSALYFCASSVAWAQEETQYFGPGTRLLVL.